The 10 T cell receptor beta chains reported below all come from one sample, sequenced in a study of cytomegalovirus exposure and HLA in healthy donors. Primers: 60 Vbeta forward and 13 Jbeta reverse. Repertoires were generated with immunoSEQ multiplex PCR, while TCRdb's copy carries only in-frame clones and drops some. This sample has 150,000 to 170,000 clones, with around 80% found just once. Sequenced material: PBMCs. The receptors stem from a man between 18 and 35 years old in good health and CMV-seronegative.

CDR3 sequence: CASSLQTGSYTF. CDR3 in DNA: TGTGCCAGTAGTCTACAGACAGGAAGCTACACCTTC. This sequence joins TRBV19 and TRBJ1-2; weak D call: TRBD1 (6 bases). The V and J ends lost 5 bases and 9 bases respectively, with 13 bases between them. This CDR3 spans 12 amino acids. Looked up from germline, CDR1 is LNHDA and CDR2 is SQIVND (reference sequence).

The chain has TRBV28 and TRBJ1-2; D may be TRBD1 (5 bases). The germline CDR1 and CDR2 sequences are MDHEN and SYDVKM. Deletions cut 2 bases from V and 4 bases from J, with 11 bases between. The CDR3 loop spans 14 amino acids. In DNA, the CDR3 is TGTGCCAGCAGTTTAGGCGGGGGACCCTATGGCTACACCTTC. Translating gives CASSLGGGPYGYTF.

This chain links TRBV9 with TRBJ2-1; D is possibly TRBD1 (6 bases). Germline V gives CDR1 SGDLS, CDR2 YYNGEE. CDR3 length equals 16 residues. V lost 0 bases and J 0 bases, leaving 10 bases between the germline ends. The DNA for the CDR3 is TGTGCCAGCAGCGTAGGGCAGGGGAACTCCTACAATGAGCAGTTCTTC. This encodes CASSVGQGNSYNEQFF.

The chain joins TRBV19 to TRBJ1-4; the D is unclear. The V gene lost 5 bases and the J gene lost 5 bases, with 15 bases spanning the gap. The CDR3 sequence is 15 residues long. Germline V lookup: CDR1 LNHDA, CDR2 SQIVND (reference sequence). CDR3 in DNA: TGTGCCAGTAGTGTTCCGACAAGACGAAATGAAAAACTGTTTTTT. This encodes CASSVPTRRNEKLFF.

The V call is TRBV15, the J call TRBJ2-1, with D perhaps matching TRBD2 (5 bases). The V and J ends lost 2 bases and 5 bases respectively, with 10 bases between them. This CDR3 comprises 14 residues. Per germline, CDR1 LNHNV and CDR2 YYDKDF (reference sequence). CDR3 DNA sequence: TGTGCCACCAGCAGACTAGCAGACCACAATGAGCAGTTCTTC. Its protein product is CATSRLADHNEQFF. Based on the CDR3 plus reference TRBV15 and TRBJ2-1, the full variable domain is DAMVIQNPRYQVTQFGKPVTLSCSQTLNHNVMYWYQQKSSQAPKLLFHYYDKDFNNEADTPDNFQSRRPNTSFCFLDIRSPGLGDTAMYLCATSRLADHNEQFFGPGTRLTVL.

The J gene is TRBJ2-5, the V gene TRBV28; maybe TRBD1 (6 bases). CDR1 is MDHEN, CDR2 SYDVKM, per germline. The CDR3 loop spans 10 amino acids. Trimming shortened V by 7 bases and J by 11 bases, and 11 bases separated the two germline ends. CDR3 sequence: CASTYREQYF. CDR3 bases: TGTGCCAGCACCTACAGGGAGCAGTACTTC.

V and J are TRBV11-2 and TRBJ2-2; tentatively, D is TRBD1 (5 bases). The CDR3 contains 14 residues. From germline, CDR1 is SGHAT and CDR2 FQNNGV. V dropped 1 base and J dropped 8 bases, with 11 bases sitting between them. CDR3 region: CASSLGDKGGELFF. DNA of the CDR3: TGTGCCAGCAGCTTAGGGGATAAGGGGGGGGAGCTGTTTTTT.

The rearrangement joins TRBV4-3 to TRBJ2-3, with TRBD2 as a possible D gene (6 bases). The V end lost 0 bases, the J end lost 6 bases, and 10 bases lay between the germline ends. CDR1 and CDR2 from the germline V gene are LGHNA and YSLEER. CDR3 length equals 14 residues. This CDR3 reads CASSQEPGADTQYF. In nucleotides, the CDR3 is TGCGCCAGCAGCCAAGAGCCGGGAGCGGATACGCAGTATTTT.

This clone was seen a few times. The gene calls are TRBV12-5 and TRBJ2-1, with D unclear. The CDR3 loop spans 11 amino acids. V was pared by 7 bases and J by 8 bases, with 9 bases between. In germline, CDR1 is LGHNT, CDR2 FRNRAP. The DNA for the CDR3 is TGTGCTAGTGACCCCCGGGATGAGCAGTTCTTC. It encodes CASDPRDEQFF. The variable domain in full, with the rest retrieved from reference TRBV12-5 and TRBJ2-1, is DARVTQTPRHKVTEMGQEVTMRCQPILGHNTVFWYRQTMMQGLELLAYFRNRAPLDDSGMPKDRFSAEMPDATLATLKIQPSEPRDSAVYFCASDPRDEQFFGPGTRLTVL.

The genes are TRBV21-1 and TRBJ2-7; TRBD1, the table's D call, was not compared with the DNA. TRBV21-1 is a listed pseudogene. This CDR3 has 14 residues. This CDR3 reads CASSKVDSPYEQYF. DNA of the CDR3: TGTGCCAGCAGCAAAGTTGACAGTCCCTACGAGCAGTACTTC.